The clone carrying this TCR beta chain was seen just once. Its antigen is unidentified. The authors ran the immunoSEQ assay, v3.0, at survey level. Sequenced by immunoSEQ multiplex PCR; TCRdb stores in-frame clones only, minus some. The table lists tens of thousands of clones, just under 95% of them singletons. The entry originates in a study of long-term antiretroviral therapy in people with HIV. CDR1 and CDR2 (germline): SGHDT, YYEEEE. This CDR3 region has 17 residues. V lost 4 bases to trimming and J lost 1 base, with 20 bases between them. Study-wide findings and caveats: The repertoire was dominated at all time points by clones expanded before ART. In HIV, the repertoires covered a tighter span of CDR3 lengths than in controls.

The receptor comes from a man aged 45 to 65 with HIV. The sequences come from unsorted PBMCs, collected 5.3 years after starting antiretroviral therapy. The chain employs TRBV5-6 and TRBJ1-1, with no clear D. CDR3 amino acids: CASSLGEVRMRNTEAFF. Here the CDR3 DNA reads TGTGCCAGCAGCCTGGGAGAGGTGAGAATGCGGAACACTGAAGCTTTCTTT.